The clone carrying this TCR beta chain showed up just once. The antigen is unknown. Libraries were prepared by immunoSEQ multiplex PCR; TCRdb keeps only in-frame clonotypes and omits some of them. The profile shows about 120,000 clones, less than 95% of them singletons. This record belongs to a study of T cell responses to AZD1222 COVID-19 vaccine. Study results and limitations: Clonal diversity may have been underestimated, and the donors were mostly white British, with more females than males.

This clonotype was obtained from an adult in good health. The specimen was peripheral blood, collected on day 0 of AZD1222 vaccination.

This CDR3 reads CASSEGVQVQETQYF. For the CDR3, the DNA is TGTGCCAGCAGTGAAGGGGTCCAGGTACAAGAGACCCAGTACTTC. The J gene is TRBJ2-5, the V gene TRBV6-1; D is unresolved. Trimming stripped 1 base from V and 2 bases from J, with 11 bases between. Germline-derived CDR1 and CDR2 are MNHNS and SASEGT. The length of the CDR3 is 15 residues.